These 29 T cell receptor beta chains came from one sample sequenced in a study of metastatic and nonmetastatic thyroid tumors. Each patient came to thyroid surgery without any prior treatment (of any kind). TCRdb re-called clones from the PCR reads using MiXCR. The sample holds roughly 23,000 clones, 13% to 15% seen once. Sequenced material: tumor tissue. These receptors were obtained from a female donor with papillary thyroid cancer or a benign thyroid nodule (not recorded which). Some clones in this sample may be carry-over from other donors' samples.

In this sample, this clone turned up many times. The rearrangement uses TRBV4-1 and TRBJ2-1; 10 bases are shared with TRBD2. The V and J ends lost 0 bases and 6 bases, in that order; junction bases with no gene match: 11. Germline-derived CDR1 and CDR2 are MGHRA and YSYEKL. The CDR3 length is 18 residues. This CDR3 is CASSQDYSGTSETNEQFF. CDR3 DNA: TGCGCCAGCAGCCAAGACTATTCAGGGACTAGCGAGACCAATGAGCAGTTCTTC.

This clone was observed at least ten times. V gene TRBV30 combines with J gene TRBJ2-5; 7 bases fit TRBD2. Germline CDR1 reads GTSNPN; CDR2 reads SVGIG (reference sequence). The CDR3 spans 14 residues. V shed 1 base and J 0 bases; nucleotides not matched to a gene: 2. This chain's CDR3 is CAWSGGGNQETQYF. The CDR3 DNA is TGTGCCTGGAGTGGGGGGGGGAACCAAGAGACCCAGTACTTC. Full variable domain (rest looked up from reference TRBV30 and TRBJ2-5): SQTIHQWPATLVQPVGSPLSLECTVEGTSNPNLYWYRQAAGRGLQLLFYSVGIGQISSEVPQNLSASRPQDRQFILSSKKLLLSDSGFYLCAWSGGGNQETQYFGPGTRLLVL.

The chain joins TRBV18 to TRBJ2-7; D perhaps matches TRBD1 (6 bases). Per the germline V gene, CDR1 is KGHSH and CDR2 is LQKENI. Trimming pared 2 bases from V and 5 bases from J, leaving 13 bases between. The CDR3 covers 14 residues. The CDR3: CASSPGGRGHEQYF. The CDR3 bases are TGTGCCAGCTCACCAGGGGGCAGGGGTCACGAGCAGTACTTC.

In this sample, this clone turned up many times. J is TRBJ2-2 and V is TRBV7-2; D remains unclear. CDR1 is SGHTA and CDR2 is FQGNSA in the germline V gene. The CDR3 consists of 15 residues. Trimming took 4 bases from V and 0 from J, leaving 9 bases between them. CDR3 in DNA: TGTGCCAGCAGCTATGGTGGCTCGAACACCGGGGAGCTGTTTTTT. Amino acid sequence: CASSYGGSNTGELFF.

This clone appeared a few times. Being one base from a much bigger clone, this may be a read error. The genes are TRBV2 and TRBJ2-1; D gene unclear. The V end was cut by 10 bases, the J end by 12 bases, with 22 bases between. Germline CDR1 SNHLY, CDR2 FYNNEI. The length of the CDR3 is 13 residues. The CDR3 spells CATRRLLQYGQFF. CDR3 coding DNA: TGTGCCACCAGAAGGTTGTTACAATATGGGCAGTTCTTC.

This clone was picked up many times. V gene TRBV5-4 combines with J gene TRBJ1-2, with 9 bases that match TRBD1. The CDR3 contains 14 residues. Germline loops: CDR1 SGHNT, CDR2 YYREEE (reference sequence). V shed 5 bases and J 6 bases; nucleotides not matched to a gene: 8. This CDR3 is CASRDTGGADGYTF. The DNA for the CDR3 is TGTGCCAGCAGGGATACAGGGGGCGCGGATGGCTACACCTTC. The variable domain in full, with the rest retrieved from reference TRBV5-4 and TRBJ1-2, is ETGVTQSPTHLIKTRGQQVTLRCSSQSGHNTVSWYQQALGQGPQFIFQYYREEENGRGNFPPRFSGLQFPNYSSELNVNALELDDSALYLCASRDTGGADGYTFGSGTRLTVV.

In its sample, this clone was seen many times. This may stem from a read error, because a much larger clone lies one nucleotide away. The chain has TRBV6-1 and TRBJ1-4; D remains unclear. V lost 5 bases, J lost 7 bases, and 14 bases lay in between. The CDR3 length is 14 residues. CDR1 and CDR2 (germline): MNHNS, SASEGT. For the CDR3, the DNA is TGTGCCAGCAGTAACCCTTCGGGGAGTGAAAAACTGTTTTTT. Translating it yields CASSNPSGSEKLFF.

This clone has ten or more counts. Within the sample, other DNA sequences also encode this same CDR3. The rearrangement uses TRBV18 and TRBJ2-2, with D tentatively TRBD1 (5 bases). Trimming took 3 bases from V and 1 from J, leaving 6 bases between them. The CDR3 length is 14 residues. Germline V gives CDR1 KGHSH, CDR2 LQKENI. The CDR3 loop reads CASSPGQNTGELFF. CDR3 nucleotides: TGTGCCAGCTCACCGGGGCAGAACACCGGGGAGCTGTTTTTT. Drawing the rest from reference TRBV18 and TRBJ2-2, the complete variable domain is NAGVMQNPRHLVRRRGQEARLRCSPMKGHSHVYWYRQLPEEGLKFMVYLQKENIIDESGMPKERFSAEFPKEGPSILRIQQVVRGDSAAYFCASSPGQNTGELFFGEGSRLTVL.

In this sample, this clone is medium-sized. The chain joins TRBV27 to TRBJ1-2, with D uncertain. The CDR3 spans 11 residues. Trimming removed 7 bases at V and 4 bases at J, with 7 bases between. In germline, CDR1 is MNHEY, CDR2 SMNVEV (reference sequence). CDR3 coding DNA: TGTGCCAGCACCGGAGGCTATGGCTACACCTTC. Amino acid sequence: CASTGGYGYTF.

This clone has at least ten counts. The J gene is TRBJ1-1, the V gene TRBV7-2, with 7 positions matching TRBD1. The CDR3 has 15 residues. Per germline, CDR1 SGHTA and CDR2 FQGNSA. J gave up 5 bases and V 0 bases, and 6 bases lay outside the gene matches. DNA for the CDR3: TGTGCCAGCAGCTTAGCCCCAGGGGGGGGAACTGAAGCTTTCTTT. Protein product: CASSLAPGGGTEAFF. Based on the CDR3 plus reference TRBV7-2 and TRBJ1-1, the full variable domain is GAGVSQSPSNKVTEKGKDVELRCDPISGHTALYWYRQSLGQGLEFLIYFQGNSAPDKSGLPSDRFSAERTGGSVSTLTIQRTQQEDSAVYLCASSLAPGGGTEAFFGQGTRLTVV.

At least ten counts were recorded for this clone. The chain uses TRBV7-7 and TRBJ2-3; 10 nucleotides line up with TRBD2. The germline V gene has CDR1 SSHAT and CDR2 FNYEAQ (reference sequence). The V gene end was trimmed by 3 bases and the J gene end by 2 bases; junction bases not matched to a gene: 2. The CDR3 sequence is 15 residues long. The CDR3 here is CASSLTSGPTDTQYF. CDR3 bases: TGTGCCAGCAGCTTGACTAGCGGGCCCACAGATACGCAGTATTTT.

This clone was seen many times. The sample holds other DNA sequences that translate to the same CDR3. For the CDR3, the DNA is TGTGCCAGCAGCGAACAAGTCGCATCGAAGACCCAGTACTTC. As protein: CASSEQVASKTQYF. The chain joins TRBV6-1 to TRBJ2-5; no definite D call. V lost 6 bases to trimming and J lost 6 bases, with 17 bases between them. The V gene's germline CDR1 is MNHNS and CDR2 SASEGT. The CDR3 contains 14 residues.

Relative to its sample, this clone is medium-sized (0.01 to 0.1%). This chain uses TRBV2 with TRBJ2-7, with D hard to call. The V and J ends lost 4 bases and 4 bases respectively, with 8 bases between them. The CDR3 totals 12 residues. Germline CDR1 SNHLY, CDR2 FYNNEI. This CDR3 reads CASSGNGYEQYF. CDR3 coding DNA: TGTGCCAGCAGTGGAAATGGATACGAGCAGTACTTC. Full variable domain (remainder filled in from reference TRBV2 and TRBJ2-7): EPEVTQTPSHQVTQMGQEVILRCVPISNHLYFYWYRQILGQKVEFLVSFYNNEISEKSEIFDDQFSVERPDGSNFTLKIRSTKLEDSAMYFCASSGNGYEQYFGPGTRLTVT.

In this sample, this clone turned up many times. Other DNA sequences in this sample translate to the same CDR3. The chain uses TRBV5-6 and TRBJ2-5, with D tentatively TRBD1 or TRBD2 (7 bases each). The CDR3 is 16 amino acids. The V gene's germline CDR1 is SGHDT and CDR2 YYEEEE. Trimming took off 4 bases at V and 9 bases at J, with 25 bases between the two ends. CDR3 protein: CASSQGGGGGDRPQYF. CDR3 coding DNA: TGTGCCAGCAGCCAAGGAGGGGGCGGGGGAGACAGGCCCCAGTACTTC.

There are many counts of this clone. The CDR3 is CASSNLNEQFF. The CDR3 DNA reads as TGTGCCAGCAGTAATTTAAATGAGCAGTTCTTC. The chain carries TRBV7-2 and TRBJ2-1, with no clear D. The germline V and J ends were trimmed by 6 bases and 7 bases, with 7 bases remaining between them. This CDR3 region has 11 residues. From germline, CDR1 is SGHTA and CDR2 FQGNSA.

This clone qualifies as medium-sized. The CDR3 nucleotides read TGTGCCAGCACCAGCCAGTGGTTCGGAACTGAAGCTTTCTTT. Translating it yields CASTSQWFGTEAFF. The chain joins TRBV3-1 to TRBJ1-1, with D unresolved. This CDR3 comprises 14 residues. The germline V gene encodes CDR1 LGHDT and CDR2 YNNKEL (reference sequence). With 7 bases removed from V and 5 bases from J, the gap between germline ends came to 17 bases.

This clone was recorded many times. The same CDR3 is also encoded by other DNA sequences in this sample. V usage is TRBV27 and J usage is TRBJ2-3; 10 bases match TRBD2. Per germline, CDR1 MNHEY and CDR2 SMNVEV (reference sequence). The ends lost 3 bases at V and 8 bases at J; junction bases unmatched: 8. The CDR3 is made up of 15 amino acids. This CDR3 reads CASSFSSGGAVTQYF. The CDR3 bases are TGTGCCAGCAGTTTTAGCAGCGGGGGGGCCGTTACGCAGTATTTT.

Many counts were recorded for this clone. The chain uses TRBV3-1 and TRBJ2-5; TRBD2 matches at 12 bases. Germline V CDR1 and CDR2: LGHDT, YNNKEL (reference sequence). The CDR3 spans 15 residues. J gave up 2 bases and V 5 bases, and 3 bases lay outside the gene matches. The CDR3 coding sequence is TGTGCCAGCAGCTACACTAGCGGGAGGCAAGAGACCCAGTACTTC. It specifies CASSYTSGRQETQYF.

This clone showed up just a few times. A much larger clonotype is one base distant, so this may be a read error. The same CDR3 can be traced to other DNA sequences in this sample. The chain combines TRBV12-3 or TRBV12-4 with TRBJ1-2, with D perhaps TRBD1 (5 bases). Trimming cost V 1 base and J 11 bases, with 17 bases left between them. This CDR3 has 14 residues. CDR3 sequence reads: CASSLVGTPRGYTF. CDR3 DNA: TGTGCCAGCAGTTTAGTAGGGACCCCGCGTGGTTACACCTTC.

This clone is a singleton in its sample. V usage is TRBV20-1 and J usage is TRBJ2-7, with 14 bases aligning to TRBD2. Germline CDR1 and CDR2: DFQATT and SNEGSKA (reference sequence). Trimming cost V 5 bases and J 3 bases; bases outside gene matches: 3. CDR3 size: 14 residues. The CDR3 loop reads CSAFGTSGSYEQYF. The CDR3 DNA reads TGCAGTGCTTTTGGGACTAGCGGGAGCTACGAGCAGTACTTC.

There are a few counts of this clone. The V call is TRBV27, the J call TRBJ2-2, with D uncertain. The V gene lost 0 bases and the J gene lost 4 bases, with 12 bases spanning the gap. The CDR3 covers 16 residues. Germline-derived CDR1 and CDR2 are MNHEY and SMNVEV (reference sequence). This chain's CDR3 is CASSLSLLPPTGELFF. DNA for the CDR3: TGTGCCAGCAGTTTATCGTTACTCCCACCCACCGGGGAGCTGTTTTTT.

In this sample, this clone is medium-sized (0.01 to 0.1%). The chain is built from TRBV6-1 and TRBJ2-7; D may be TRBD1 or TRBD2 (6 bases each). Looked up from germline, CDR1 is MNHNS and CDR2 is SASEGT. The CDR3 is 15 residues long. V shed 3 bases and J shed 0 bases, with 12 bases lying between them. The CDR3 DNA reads TGTGCCAGCAGTGAGAGGGGGGCAGGCTCCTACGAGCAGTACTTC. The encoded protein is CASSERGAGSYEQYF.

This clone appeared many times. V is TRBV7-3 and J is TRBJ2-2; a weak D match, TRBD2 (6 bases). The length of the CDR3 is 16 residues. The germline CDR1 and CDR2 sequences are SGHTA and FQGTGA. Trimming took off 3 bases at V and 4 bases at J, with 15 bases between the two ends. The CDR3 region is CASSFYGGKGTGELFF. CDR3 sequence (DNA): TGTGCCAGCAGCTTCTATGGGGGGAAGGGCACCGGGGAGCTGTTTTTT.

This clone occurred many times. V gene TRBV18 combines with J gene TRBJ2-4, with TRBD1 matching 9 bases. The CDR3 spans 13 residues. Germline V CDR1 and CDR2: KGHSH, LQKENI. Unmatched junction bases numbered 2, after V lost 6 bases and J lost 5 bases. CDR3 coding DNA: TGTGCCAGCTCGACAGGGGGAGAAAACATTCAGTACTTC. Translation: CASSTGGENIQYF.

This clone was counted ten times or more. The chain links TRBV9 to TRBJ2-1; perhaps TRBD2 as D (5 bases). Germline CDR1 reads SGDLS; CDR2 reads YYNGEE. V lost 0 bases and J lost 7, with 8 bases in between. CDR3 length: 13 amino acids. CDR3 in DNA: TGTGCCAGCAGCGTAGGTAGCGCAAATGAGCAGTTCTTC. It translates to CASSVGSANEQFF.

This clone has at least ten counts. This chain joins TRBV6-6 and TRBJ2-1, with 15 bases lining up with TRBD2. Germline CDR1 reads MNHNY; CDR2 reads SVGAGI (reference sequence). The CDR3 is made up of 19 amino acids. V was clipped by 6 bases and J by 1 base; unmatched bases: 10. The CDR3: CASRGLAGGPIGSYNEQFF. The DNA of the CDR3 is TGTGCCAGCAGGGGACTAGCGGGAGGCCCAATCGGGTCCTACAATGAGCAGTTCTTC.

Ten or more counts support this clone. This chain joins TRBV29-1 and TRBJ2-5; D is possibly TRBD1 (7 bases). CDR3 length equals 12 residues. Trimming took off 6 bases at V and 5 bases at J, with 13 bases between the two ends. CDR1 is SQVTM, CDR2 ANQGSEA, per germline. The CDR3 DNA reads TGCAGCGTGCGGGACAGCTCTGAGACCCAGTACTTC. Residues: CSVRDSSETQYF.

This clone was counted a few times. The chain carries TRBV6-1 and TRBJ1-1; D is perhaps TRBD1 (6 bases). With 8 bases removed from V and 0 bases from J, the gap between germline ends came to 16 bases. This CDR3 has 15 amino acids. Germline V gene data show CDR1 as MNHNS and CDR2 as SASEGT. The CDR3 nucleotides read TGTGCCAGCTGGCCACAGGGAGACATGAACACTGAAGCTTTCTTT. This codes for CASWPQGDMNTEAFF.

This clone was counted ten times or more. In DNA form, the CDR3 reads TGCGCCAGCAGCTTCCGACGGGATTTCTACGAGCAGTACTTC. Translation gives CASSFRRDFYEQYF. V usage is TRBV5-1 and J usage is TRBJ2-7, with D possibly TRBD2 on 5 matching bases. The CDR3 is 14 residues long. Looked up from germline, CDR1 is SGHRS and CDR2 is YFSETQ. The V end was cut by 2 bases, the J end by 3 bases, with 12 bases between.